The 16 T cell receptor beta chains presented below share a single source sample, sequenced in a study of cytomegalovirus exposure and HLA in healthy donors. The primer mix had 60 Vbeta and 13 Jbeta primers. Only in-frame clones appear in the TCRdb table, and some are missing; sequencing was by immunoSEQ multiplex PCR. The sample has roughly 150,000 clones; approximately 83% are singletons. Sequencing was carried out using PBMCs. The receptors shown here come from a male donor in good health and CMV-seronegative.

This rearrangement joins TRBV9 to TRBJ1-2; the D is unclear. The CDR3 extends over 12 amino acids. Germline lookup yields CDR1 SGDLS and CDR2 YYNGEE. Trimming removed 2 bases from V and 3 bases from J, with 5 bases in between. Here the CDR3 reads CASSVGDYGYTF. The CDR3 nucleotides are TGTGCCAGCAGCGTCGGTGACTATGGCTACACCTTC.

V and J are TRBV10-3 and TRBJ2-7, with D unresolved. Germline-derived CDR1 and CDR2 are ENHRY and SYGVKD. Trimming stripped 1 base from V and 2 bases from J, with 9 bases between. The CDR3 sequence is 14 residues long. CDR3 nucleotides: TGTGCCATCAGTGAGTGGGTCACTACCTACGAGCAGTACTTC. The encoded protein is CAISEWVTTYEQYF.

Written as DNA, the CDR3 is TGTGCCAGCAGGGCGGGACAGGCGAACACTGAAGCTTTCTTT. Translated, it gives CASRAGQANTEAFF. The rearrangement joins TRBV6-4 to TRBJ1-1; 8 nucleotides line up with TRBD1. J gave up 1 base and V 6 bases, and 4 bases lay outside the gene matches. Germline loops: CDR1 MRHNA, CDR2 SNTAGT. The CDR3 contains 14 residues.

The CDR3: CSARLAYEQYF. The CDR3 coding sequence is TGCAGTGCTAGACTAGCCTACGAGCAGTACTTC. The genes are TRBV20-1 and TRBJ2-7; D uncertain. V gave up 2 bases and J gave up 2 bases, with 4 bases separating them. CDR1 and CDR2 from the germline V gene are DFQATT and SNEGSKA (reference sequence). The CDR3 has 11 residues.

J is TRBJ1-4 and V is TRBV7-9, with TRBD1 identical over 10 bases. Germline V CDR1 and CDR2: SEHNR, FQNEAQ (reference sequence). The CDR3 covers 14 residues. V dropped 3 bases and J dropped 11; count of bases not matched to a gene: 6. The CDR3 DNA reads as TGTGCCAGCAGCTTTGGGACAGGGGAGTTGAAACTGTTTTTT. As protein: CASSFGTGELKLFF. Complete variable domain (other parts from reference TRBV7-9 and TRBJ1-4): DTGVSQNPRHKITKRGQNVTFRCDPISEHNRLYWYRQTLGQGPEFLTYFQNEAQLEKSRLLSDRFSAERPKGSFSTLEIQRTEQGDSAMYLCASSFGTGELKLFFGSGTQLSVL.

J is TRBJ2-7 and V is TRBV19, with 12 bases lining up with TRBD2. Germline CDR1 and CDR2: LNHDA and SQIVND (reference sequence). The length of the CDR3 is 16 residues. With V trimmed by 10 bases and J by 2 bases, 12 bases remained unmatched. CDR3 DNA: TGTGCCACCAGACTAGCGGGAGATGGGTGGGCCTACGAGCAGTACTTC. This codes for CATRLAGDGWAYEQYF.

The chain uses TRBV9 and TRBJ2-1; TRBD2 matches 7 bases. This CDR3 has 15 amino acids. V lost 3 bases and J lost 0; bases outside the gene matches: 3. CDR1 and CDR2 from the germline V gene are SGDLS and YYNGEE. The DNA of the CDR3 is TGTGCCAGCAGCGCAGCGGGACTCTCCTACAATGAGCAGTTCTTC. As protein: CASSAAGLSYNEQFF. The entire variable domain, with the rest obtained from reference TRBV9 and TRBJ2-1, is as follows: DSGVTQTPKHLITATGQRVTLRCSPRSGDLSVYWYQQSLDQGLQFLIQYYNGEERAKGNILERFSAQQFPDLHSELNLSSLELGDSALYFCASSAAGLSYNEQFFGPGTRLTVL.

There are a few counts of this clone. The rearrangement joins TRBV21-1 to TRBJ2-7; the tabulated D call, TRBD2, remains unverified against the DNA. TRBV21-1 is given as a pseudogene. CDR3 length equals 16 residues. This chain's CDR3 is CASSPRTSGRTYEQYF. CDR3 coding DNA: TGTGCCAGCAGCCCGCGGACTAGCGGGAGAACCTACGAGCAGTACTTC.

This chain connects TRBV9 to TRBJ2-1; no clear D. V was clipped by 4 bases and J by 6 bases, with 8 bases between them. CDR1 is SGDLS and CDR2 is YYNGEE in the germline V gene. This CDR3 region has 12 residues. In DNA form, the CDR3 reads TGTGCCAGCAGCTTCACTTTCAATGAGCAGTTCTTC. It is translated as CASSFTFNEQFF.

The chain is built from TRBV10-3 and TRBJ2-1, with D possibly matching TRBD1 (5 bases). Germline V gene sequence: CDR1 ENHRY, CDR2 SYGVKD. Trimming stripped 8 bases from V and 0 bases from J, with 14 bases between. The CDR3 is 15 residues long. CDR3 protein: CAIARQTSSYNEQFF. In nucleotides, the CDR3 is TGTGCCATCGCTAGACAGACCAGCTCCTACAATGAGCAGTTCTTC.

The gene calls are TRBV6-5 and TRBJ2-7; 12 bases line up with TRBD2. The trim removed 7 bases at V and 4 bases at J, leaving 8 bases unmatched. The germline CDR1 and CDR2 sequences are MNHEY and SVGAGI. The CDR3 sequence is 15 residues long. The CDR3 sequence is CASKIVLAGGYEQYF. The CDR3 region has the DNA TGTGCCAGCAAGATCGTACTAGCGGGAGGATACGAGCAGTACTTC.

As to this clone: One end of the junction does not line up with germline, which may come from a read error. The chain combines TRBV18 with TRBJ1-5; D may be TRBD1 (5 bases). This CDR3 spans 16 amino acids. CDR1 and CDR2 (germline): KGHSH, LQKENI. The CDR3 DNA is TGTGCTAGCTCATCCGACAGTTCGTACAGCAATCAGCCCCAGCATTTT. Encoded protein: CASSSDSSYSNQPQHF.

CDR3 DNA sequence: TGTGCCAGCAGCCCGGACAGGGACAATCAGCCCCAGCATTTT. Amino acid sequence: CASSPDRDNQPQHF. The chain employs TRBV7-2 and TRBJ1-5; 8 bases match TRBD1. Germline V lookup: CDR1 SGHTA, CDR2 FQGNSA. The CDR3 consists of 14 residues. Germline trimming cut 5 bases from V and 3 bases from J; bases unmatched to any gene: 3.

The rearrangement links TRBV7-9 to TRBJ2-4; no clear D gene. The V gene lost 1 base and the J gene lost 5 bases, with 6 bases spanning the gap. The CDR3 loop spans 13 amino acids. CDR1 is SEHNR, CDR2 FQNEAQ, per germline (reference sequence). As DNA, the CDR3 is TGTGCCAGCAGCTTAGGGCTAGAAAACATTCAGTACTTC. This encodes CASSLGLENIQYF.

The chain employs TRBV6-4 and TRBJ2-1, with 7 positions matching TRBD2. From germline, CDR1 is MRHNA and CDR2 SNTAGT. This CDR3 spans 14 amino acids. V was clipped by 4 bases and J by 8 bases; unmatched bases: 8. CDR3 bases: TGTGCCAGCAGTGCGGTCCCCCGGGGGGATGAGCAGTTCTTC. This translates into CASSAVPRGDEQFF.

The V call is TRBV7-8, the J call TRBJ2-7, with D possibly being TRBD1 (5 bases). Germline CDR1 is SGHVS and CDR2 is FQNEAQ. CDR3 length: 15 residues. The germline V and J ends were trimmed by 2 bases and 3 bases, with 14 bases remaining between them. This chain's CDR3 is CASSLWQGPSYEQYF. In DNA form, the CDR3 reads TGTGCCAGCAGCTTATGGCAGGGCCCGAGCTACGAGCAGTACTTC. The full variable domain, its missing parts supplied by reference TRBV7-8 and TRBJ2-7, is GAGVSQSPRYKVAKRGQDVALRCDPISGHVSLFWYQQALGQGPEFLTYFQNEAQLDKSGLPSDRFFAERPEGSVSTLKIQRTQQEDSAVYLCASSLWQGPSYEQYFGPGTRLTVT.